Sequencing of this TCR beta chain was carried out in a study of T cell responses to AZD1222 COVID-19 vaccine. General study findings and limits: Recipients of two AZD1222 doses showed rising Spike-specific TCR breadth and depth. The donor cohort was predominantly white British with a female majority, and clonal diversity may have been underestimated. Repertoire collection took place solely once the T cell response had peaked.

The V gene lost 3 bases and the J gene lost 5 bases, with 14 bases spanning the gap. This CDR3 is 14 amino acids long. Germline V gene data show CDR1 as SGHRS and CDR2 as YFSETQ. Regarding this clone: Its target is not known.

Second-dose groups at about 4 or about 12 weeks were pooled. The method was immunoSEQ multiplex PCR; TCRdb's version includes in-frame clones alone and lacks a portion of them. The table records tens of thousands of clones, about 93% of them present only once. This TCR derives from an adult who received the AZD1222 COVID-19 vaccine. The chain recombines TRBV5-1 with TRBJ1-1, with no clear D. Sequenced here: peripheral blood, sampled 28 days after the second AZD1222 dose. CDR3 DNA: TGCGCCAGCAGCTGGGCTCCGGAAGGAACTGAAGCTTTCTTT. Its translation: CASSWAPEGTEAFF.